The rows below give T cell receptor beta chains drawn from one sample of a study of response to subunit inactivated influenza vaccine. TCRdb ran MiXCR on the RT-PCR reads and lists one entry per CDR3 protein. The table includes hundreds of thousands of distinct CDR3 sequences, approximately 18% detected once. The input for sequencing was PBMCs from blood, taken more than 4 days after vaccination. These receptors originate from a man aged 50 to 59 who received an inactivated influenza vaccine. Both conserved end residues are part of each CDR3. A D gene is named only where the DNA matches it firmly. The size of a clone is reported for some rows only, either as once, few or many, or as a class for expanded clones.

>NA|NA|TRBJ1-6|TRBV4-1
CASSQGTPKLSYNSPLHF
TGCGCCAGCAGCCAAGGAACACCCAAGCTCTCCTATAATTCACCCCTCCACTTT
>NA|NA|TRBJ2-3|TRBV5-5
CASSLAAGTTTDTQYF
TGTGCCAGCAGCTTGGCCGCGGGGACCACCACAGATACGCAGTATTTT
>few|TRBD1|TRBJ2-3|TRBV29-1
CSVAGQGTDTQYF
TGCAGCGTTGCCGGACAGGGAACAGATACGCAGTATTTT
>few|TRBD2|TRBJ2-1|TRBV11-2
CASSPSGRIGNEQFF
TGTGCCAGCAGCCCTAGCGGGAGGATTGGGAATGAGCAGTTCTTC
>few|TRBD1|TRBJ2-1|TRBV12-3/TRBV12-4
CASSLGQGFHNEQFF
TGTGCCAGCAGTTTAGGACAGGGGTTTCACAATGAGCAGTTCTTC
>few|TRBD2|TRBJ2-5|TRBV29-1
CSVGTTTETQYF
TGCAGCGTCGGGACTACTACGGAGACCCAGTACTTC
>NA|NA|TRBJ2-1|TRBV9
CASSPSNGDREQFF
TGTGCCAGCAGCCCCTCGAACGGGGACCGGGAGCAGTTCTTC
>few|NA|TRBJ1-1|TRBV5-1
CASSVPGSSNTEAFF
TGCGCCAGCAGCGTACCGGGTTCCTCGAACACTGAAGCTTTCTTT
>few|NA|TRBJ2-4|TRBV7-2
CASSLSEGRRLEYF
TGTGCCAGCAGCTTAAGCGAAGGGCGGAGGTTAGAGTACTTC
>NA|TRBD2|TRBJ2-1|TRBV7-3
CASSLTPAGGRSEQFF
TGTGCCAGCAGCTTAACCCCAGCGGGAGGGAGGAGTGAGCAGTTCTTC
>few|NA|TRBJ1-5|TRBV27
CASSWASSNQPQHF
TGTGCCAGCAGTTGGGCAAGTAGCAATCAGCCCCAGCATTTT
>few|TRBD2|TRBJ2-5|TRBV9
CASSPRASGVPETQYF
TGTGCCAGCAGCCCCCGTGCTAGCGGGGTCCCAGAGACCCAGTACTTC
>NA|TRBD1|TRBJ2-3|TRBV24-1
CATSDLTGGITDTQYF
TGTGCCACCAGTGATTTAACAGGGGGGATCACAGATACGCAGTATTTT
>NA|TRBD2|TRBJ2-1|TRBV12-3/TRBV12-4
CASSFKLAGGSSYNEQFF
TGTGCCAGCAGTTTTAAACTAGCGGGAGGGAGCTCCTACAATGAGCAGTTCTTC
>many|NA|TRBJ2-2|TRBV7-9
CASSWRASGSGELFF
TGTGCCAGCAGCTGGAGGGCTAGTGGTTCCGGGGAGCTGTTTTTT
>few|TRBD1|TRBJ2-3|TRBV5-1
CASSLGQGATDTQYF
TGCGCCAGCAGCTTGGGGCAGGGGGCGACAGATACGCAGTATTTT
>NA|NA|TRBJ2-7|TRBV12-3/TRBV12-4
CASSLLQNEQYF
TGTGCCAGCAGTTTATTACAGAACGAGCAGTACTTC